The rows below give T cell receptor beta chains drawn from one sample of a study of breast tumors, draining lymph nodes, adjacent tissues. TCRdb recomputed calls from the multiplex PCR reads with MiXCR, one row per CDR3 protein. The sample yields fewer than 200,000 distinct CDR3 sequences, about 33% seen once. The sequencing input was axillary lymph node tissue. These receptors were taken from a female donor with breast cancer. Some clones in this sample may be carry-over from other donors' samples. Each CDR3 is given with its conserved first and last residue. A D gene is named only where the DNA matches it firmly. Only some rows state a clone size, as once, few, many or a class for expanded clones.

j_gene,d_gene,abundance,v_gene,CDR3nt,CDR3aa
TRBJ2-5,TRBD2,many,TRBV7-9,TGTGCCAGCAGCTTAGTTATAGCGGGGCAAGAGACCCAGTACTTC,CASSLVIAGQETQYF
TRBJ2-7,TRBD1,many,TRBV6-5,TGTGCCACCCAAAGGGGGCCGGCGGTCGAGCAGTACTTC,CATQRGPAVEQYF
TRBJ1-2,TRBD1,-,TRBV24-1,TGTGCCACCAGGAAAACAGGGGGCGGCTACACCTTC,CATRKTGGGYTF
TRBJ1-6,-,many,TRBV10-2,TGCGCCAGCACTCAACCCTGGGGGGCTGAGAATTCACCCCTCCACTTT,CASTQPWGAENSPLHF
TRBJ2-6,-,few,TRBV7-6,TGTGCCAGCAGCTCTAGAACAGGCTTCTCTGGGGCCAACCTTCTGACTTTC,CASSSRTGFSGANLLTF
TRBJ2-1,-,many,TRBV29-1,TGCAGCGTTGAAGAGTTCCCACCGGGGTACTACAATGAGCAGTTCTTC,CSVEEFPPGYYNEQFF
TRBJ2-3,TRBD2,many,TRBV13,TGTGCCAGCAGCTTTTCCCTGACTAGCGGGCGCACAGATACGCAGTATTTT,CASSFSLTSGRTDTQYF
TRBJ1-4,-,many,TRBV2,TGTGCCAGCAGTGAATCAGGGTTAAGTGAAAAACTGTTTTTT,CASSESGLSEKLFF
TRBJ2-2,-,many,TRBV7-9,TGTGCCAGCAGCTTAACCGGGGAGCTGTTTTTT,CASSLTGELFF
TRBJ2-2,-,few,TRBV12-3/TRBV12-4,TGTGCCAGCAGTTTCTCGCGGGTGAACACCGGGGAGCTGTTTTTT,CASSFSRVNTGELFF
TRBJ2-7,-,once,TRBV25-1,TGTACCAGCAGAGGTACGGTGTCCTACGAGCAGTACTTC,CTSRGTVSYEQYF
TRBJ1-2,-,-,TRBV7-6,TGTGCCAGCAGCTTGGGCCTCCCCTATGGCTACACCTTC,CASSLGLPYGYTF
TRBJ2-7,TRBD2,many,TRBV7-8,TGTGCCAGCAGCCTTCTACCCCCGGGGTTAGCGGGAGGGTTTAACTACGAGCAGTACTTC,CASSLLPPGLAGGFNYEQYF
TRBJ1-3,-,many,TRBV24-1,TGTGCCACCAGTGAACCCTCGGAGACTGGAAACACCATATATTTT,CATSEPSETGNTIYF
TRBJ2-7,-,few,TRBV6-2/TRBV6-3,TGTGCCAGCAGCCCTGTTAAGAGCTCCTACGAGCAGTACTTC,CASSPVKSSYEQYF
TRBJ2-1,-,-,TRBV2,TGTGCCAGCGGTAGGGGGAACTCCTACGATGAGCAGTTCTTC,CASGRGNSYDEQFF
TRBJ2-7,TRBD1,-,TRBV7-3,TGTGCCAGCAGCAGCAGACAGGGGATGTACGAGCAGTACTTC,CASSSRQGMYEQYF
TRBJ2-3,-,many,TRBV18,TGTGCCAGCTCACCGAAAGAACGGTCAGATACGCAGTATTTT,CASSPKERSDTQYF
TRBJ2-1,TRBD1,many,TRBV29-1,TGCAGCGTTGTGGGACAGGTCTACAATGAGCAGTTCTTC,CSVVGQVYNEQFF
TRBJ2-6,TRBD1,-,TRBV7-3,TGTGCCAGCAGCGCGCAAACAGGGGCTGGGGCCGACGTCCCGACTTTC,CASSAQTGAGADVPTF
TRBJ1-6,-,-,TRBV12-3/TRBV12-4,TGTGCCAGCAGTTTAGGGATCGCCTATAATTCACCCCTCCACTTT,CASSLGIAYNSPLHF
TRBJ2-7,-,many,TRBV29-1,TGCAGCGTTGGTTGGGGAGACTCCTACGAGCAGTACTTC,CSVGWGDSYEQYF
TRBJ1-2,TRBD1,many,TRBV4-2,TGTGCCAGCAGCCAAGGAGACAGGGCTATTGGCTACACCTTC,CASSQGDRAIGYTF
TRBJ2-7,-,many,TRBV2,TGTGCCAGCAGTGAAGGGGGGAACTACGAGCAGTACTTC,CASSEGGNYEQYF
TRBJ1-4,-,-,TRBV14,TGTGCCAGCAGCTATGCGATGGGGGGGCGAGAAAAACTGTTTTTT,CASSYAMGGREKLFF
TRBJ1-3,-,many,TRBV7-7,TGTGCTAGCAGCCCGGACGCATTGGGAAACACCATATATTTT,CASSPDALGNTIYF
TRBJ1-3,-,-,TRBV7-2,TGTGCCAGCAGCGAAACCAGCACTGGAAACACCATATATTTT,CASSETSTGNTIYF
TRBJ2-1,TRBD2,-,TRBV6-1,TGTGCCAGCAGTGAAGCCTTACTAGCGCAACCCTACAATGAGCAGTTCTTC,CASSEALLAQPYNEQFF
TRBJ2-6,TRBD2,many,TRBV6-6,TGTGCCAGCAGGCCCCCGGGAGGGCTCTCTGGGGCCAACGTCCTGACTTTC,CASRPPGGLSGANVLTF
TRBJ2-6,-,once,TRBV6-6,TGTGCCAGCAGCCAACTCGGGTCCGTGGGGGGCTCTGGGGCCAACGTCCTGACTTTC,CASSQLGSVGGSGANVLTF
TRBJ2-3,-,many,TRBV6-1,TGTGCCAGCAGTGACGGGCTAGCAGCAGATACGCAGTATTTT,CASSDGLAADTQYF
TRBJ2-3,-,many,TRBV9,TGTGCCAGCAGCGTTGGGGATACGCAGTATTTT,CASSVGDTQYF
TRBJ2-1,-,few,TRBV28,TGTGCCAGCAGTCCCGAGGGGCTGGCCCCTGGCAATGAGCAGTTCTTC,CASSPEGLAPGNEQFF
TRBJ2-3,TRBD2,many,TRBV7-9,TGTGCCAGCAGCACCAGACTAGCGGGAGGGCCAGGCACAGATACGCAGTATTTT,CASSTRLAGGPGTDTQYF
TRBJ2-3,-,many,TRBV11-1,TGTGCCAGCAGCCTCCGGGACCGCACAGATACGCAGTATTTT,CASSLRDRTDTQYF
TRBJ2-1,-,many,TRBV18,TGTGCCAGCTCACCACCTCTAGGATACAATGAGCAGTTCTTC,CASSPPLGYNEQFF
TRBJ2-6,-,many,TRBV5-6,TGTGCCAGCAGCTTGCGTCACCGGGCGGGCGTCCTGACTTTC,CASSLRHRAGVLTF
TRBJ2-5,-,many,TRBV18,TGTGCCAGCTCACCTGTTTCGCGAGAGACCCAGTACTTC,CASSPVSRETQYF
TRBJ2-3,TRBD1,many,TRBV7-9,TGTGCCAGCAGCCCCCTGTGGGACAGGGCTGGTACAGATACGCAGTATTTT,CASSPLWDRAGTDTQYF
TRBJ1-2,-,-,TRBV20-1,TGCAGTGCTAGATCCAGGGTAGCCTACACCTTC,CSARSRVAYTF